This T cell receptor beta chain was profiled in a study of cytomegalovirus exposure and HLA in healthy donors. Findings of the study overall: As a later analysis showed, a missense DCLRE1C variant was linked to trimming of TCR beta V- and J-genes. In a later analysis, donors in an Asian-associated ancestry cluster reportedly had fewer N-insertions in productive TCRs than the cohort mean. Analysis performed later showed TCR beta chains linked to HLA being more clonally expanded than equally common others. Later on, analysis showed that most CMV-associated TCR beta chains appeared to be HLA-restricted.

Remarks on this clone: Antigen: not known.

Germline trimming cut 5 bases from V and 3 bases from J; bases unmatched to any gene: 5. CDR3 length: 14 residues. CDR1 is MNHNS, CDR2 SASEGT, per germline. A multiplex PCR was run with 60 Vbeta primers and 13 Jbeta primers. The data were produced by immunoSEQ multiplex PCR, yet TCRdb's version contains in-frame clones alone and is incomplete. Among 130,000 or so clones listed, approximately 80% were seen once. V is TRBV6-1 and J is TRBJ2-7, with 9 nucleotides matching TRBD1. Sequencing was performed on PBMCs. The source of this sequence is a woman aged 18-29 years in good health and CMV-seropositive. The CDR3 DNA sequence: TGTGCCAGCAGTAAACAGGGGGCGGGCTACGAGCAGTACTTC. Encoded protein: CASSKQGAGYEQYF.